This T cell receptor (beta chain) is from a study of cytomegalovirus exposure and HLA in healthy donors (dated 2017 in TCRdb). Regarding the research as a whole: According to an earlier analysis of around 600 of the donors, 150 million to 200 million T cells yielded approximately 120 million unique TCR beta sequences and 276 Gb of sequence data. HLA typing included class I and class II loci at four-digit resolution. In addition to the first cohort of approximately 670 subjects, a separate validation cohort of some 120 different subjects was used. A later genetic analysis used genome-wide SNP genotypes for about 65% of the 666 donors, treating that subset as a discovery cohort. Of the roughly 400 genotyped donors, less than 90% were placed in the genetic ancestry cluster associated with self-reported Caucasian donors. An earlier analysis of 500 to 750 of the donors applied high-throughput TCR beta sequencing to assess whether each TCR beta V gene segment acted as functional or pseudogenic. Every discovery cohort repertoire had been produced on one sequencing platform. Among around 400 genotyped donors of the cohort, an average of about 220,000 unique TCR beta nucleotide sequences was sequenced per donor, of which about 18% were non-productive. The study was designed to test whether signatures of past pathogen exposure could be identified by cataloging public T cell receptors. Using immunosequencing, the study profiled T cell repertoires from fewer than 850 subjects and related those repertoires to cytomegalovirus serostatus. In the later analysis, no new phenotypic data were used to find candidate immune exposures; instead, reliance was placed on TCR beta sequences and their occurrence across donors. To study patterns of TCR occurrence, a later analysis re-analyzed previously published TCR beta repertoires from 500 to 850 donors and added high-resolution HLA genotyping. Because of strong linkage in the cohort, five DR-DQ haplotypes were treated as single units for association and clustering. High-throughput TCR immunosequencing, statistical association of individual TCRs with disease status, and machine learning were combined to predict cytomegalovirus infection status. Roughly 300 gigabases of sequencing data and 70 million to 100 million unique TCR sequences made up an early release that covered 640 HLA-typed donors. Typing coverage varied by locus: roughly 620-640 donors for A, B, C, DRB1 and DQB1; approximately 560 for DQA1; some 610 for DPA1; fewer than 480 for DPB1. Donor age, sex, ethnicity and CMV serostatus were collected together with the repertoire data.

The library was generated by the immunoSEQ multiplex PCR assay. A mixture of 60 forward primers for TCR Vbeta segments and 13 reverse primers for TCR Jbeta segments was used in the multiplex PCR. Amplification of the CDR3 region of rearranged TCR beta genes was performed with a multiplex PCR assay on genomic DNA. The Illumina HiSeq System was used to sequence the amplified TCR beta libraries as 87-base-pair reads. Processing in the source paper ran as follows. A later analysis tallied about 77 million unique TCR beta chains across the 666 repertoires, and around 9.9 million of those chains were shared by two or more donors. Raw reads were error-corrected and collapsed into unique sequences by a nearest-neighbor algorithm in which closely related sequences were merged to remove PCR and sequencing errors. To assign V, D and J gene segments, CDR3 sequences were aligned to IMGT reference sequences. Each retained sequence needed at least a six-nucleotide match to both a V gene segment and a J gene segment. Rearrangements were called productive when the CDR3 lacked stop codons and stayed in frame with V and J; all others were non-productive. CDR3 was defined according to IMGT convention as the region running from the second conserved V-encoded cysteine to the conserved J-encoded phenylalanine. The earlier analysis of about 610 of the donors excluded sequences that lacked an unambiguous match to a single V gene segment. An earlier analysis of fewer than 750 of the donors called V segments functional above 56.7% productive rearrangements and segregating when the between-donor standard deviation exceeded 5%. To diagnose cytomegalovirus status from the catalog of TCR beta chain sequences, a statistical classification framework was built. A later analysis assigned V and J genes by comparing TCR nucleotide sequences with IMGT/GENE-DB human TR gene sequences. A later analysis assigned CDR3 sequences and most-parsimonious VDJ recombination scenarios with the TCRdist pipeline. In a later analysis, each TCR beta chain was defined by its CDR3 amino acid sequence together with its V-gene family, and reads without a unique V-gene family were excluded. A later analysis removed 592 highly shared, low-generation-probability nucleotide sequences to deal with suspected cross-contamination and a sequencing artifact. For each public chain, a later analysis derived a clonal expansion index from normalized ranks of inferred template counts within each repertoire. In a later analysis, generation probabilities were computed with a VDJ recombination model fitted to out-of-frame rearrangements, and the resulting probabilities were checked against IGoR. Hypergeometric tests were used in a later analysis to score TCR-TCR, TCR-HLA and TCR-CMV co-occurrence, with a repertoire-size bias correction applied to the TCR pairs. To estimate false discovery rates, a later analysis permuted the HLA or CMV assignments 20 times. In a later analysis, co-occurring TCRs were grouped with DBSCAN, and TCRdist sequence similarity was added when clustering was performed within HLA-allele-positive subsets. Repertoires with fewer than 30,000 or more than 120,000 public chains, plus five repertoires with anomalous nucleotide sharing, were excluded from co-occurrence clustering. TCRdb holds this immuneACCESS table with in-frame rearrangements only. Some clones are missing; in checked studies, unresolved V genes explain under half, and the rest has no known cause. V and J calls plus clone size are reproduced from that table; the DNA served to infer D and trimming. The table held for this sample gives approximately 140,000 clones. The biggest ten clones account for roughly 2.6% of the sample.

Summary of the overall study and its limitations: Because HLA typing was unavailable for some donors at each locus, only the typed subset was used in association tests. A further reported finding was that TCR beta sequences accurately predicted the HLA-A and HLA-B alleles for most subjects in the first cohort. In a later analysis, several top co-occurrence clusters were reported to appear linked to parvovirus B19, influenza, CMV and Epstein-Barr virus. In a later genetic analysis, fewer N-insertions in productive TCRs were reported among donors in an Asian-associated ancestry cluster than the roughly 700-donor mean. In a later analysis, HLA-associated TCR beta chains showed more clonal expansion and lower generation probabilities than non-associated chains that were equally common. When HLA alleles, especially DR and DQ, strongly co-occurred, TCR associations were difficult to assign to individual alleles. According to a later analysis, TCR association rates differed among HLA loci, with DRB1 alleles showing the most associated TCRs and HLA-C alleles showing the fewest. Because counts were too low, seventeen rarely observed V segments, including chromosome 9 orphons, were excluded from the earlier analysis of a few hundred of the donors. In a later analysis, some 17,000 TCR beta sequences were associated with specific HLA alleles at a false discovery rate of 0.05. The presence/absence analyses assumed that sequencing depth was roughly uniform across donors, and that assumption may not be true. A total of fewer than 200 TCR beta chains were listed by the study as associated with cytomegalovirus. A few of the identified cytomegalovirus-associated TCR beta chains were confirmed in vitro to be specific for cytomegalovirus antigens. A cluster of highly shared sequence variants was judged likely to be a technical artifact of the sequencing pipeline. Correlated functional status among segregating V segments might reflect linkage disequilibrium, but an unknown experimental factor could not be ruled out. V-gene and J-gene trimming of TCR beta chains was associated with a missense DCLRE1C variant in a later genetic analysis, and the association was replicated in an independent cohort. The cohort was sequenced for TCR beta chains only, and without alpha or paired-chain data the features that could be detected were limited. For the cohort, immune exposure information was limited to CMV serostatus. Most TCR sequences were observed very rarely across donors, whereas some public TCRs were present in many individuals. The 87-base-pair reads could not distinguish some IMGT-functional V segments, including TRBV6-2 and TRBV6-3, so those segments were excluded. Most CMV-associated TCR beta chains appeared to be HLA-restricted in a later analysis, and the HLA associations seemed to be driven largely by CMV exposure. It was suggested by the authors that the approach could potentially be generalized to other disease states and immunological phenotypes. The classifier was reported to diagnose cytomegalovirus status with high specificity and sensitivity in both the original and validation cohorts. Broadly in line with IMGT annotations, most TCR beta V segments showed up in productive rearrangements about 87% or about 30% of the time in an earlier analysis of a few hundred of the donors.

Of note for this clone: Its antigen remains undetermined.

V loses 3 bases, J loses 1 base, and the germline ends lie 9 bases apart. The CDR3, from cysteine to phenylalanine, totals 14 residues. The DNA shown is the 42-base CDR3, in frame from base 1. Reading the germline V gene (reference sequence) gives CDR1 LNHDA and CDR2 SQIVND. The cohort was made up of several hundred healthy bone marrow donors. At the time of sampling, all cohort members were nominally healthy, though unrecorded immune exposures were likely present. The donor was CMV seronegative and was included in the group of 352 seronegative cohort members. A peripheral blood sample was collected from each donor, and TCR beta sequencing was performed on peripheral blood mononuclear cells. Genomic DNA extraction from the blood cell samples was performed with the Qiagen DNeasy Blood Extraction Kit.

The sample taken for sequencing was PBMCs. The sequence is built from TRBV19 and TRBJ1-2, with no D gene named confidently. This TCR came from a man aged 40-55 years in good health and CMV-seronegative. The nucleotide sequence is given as TGTGCCAGTAGTATCACAGTTTTTAACTATGGCTACACCTTC. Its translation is CASSITVFNYGYTF.